A single sample gave rise to the 7 T cell receptor beta chains below, sequenced in a study of cytomegalovirus exposure and HLA in healthy donors. The PCR was carried out with 60 Vbeta primers and 13 Jbeta primers. The repertoire was sequenced with immunoSEQ multiplex PCR; TCRdb's copy has only in-frame clones and lacks some. The sample lists approximately 180,000 clones, under 80% seen once, with roughly an eighth in the top ten. The sequencing sample was made of PBMCs. Receptors originate from a woman aged 45-65 years in good health and CMV-seropositive.

This clone was recorded only once. The chain recombines TRBV11-1 with TRBJ2-3; 8 nucleotides match TRBD2. Germline loops: CDR1 SGHAT, CDR2 FQDESV (reference sequence). The CDR3 spans 15 residues. V trimming: 7 bases; J trimming: 5 bases; junction bases outside the gene matches: 11. The CDR3 sequence is CASTWDGGAGDTQYF. In nucleotides, the CDR3 is TGTGCCAGCACCTGGGACGGGGGGGCCGGAGATACGCAGTATTTT.

The chain has TRBV7-3 and TRBJ2-1, with 7 bases identical to TRBD2. CDR1 is SGHTA and CDR2 is FQGTGA in the germline V gene. Germline trimming cut 5 bases from V and 8 bases from J; bases unmatched to any gene: 9. The CDR3 length is 14 residues. In nucleotides, the CDR3 is TGTGCCAGCAGCCCCTTGGGCCGGGAGGATGAGCAGTTCTTC. Translating gives CASSPLGREDEQFF.

The chain carries TRBV6-5 and TRBJ1-1, with unresolved D. The CDR3 runs 12 residues. Germline-derived CDR1 and CDR2 are MNHEY and SVGAGI. Trimming removed 6 bases at V and 2 bases at J, with 7 bases between. CDR3 region: CASRSINTEAFF. Here the CDR3 DNA reads TGTGCCAGCAGATCCATTAACACTGAAGCTTTCTTT.

This CDR3 reads CASSEGHRANYGYTF. For the CDR3, the DNA is TGTGCCAGCAGTGAAGGACACAGGGCTAACTATGGCTACACCTTC. The J gene is TRBJ1-2, the V gene TRBV6-1; TRBD1 might be the D (6 bases). CDR3 length equals 15 residues. The V gene's germline CDR1 is MNHNS and CDR2 SASEGT. Deletions cut 1 base from V and 0 bases from J, with 9 bases between.

The chain couples TRBV7-8 to TRBJ1-1; D not resolved. The CDR3 has 12 amino acids. Per germline, CDR1 SGHVS and CDR2 FQNEAQ. V was cut by 5 bases and J by 7 bases, with 11 bases left in between. CDR3: CASSLREGEAFF. In DNA, the CDR3 is TGTGCCAGCAGCCTGAGGGAGGGTGAAGCTTTCTTT.

V usage is TRBV9 and J usage is TRBJ1-1, with D perhaps matching TRBD1 (6 bases). CDR3 length: 13 amino acids. Per germline, CDR1 SGDLS and CDR2 YYNGEE. With 5 bases removed from V and 1 base from J, the gap between germline ends came to 9 bases. CDR3 DNA: TGTGCCAGCAGAGGACAGACGAACACTGAAGCTTTCTTT. Encoded protein: CASRGQTNTEAFF. The complete variable domain, with remaining parts taken from reference TRBV9 and TRBJ1-1, reads DSGVTQTPKHLITATGQRVTLRCSPRSGDLSVYWYQQSLDQGLQFLIQYYNGEERAKGNILERFSAQQFPDLHSELNLSSLELGDSALYFCASRGQTNTEAFFGQGTRLTVV.

The chain employs TRBV6-5 and TRBJ1-1, with 9 bases fitting TRBD1. V lost 4 bases to trimming and J lost 5 bases; unmatched junction nucleotides: 2. This CDR3 contains 13 residues. Germline CDR1 reads MNHEY; CDR2 reads SVGAGI. CDR3 sequence (DNA): TGTGCCAGCAGTTCCGGGACAGGGACTGAAGCTTTCTTT. It encodes CASSSGTGTEAFF.